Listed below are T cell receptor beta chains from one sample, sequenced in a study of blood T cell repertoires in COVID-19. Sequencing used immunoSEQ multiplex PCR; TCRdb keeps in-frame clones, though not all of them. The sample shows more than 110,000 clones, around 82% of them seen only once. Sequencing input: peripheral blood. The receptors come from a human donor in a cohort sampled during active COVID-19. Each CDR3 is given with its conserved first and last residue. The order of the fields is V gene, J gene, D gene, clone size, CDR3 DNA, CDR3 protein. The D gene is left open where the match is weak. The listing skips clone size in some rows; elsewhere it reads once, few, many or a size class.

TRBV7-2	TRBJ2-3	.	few	TGTGCCAGCAGCCCAGGGATCCACACAGATACGCAGTATTTT	CASSPGIHTDTQYF
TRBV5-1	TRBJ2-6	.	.	TGCGCCAGCAGCTTGGCCTTCGGCAGGGGTTCGGCTGGGGCCAACGTCCTGACTTTC	CASSLAFGRGSAGANVLTF
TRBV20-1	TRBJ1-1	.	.	TGCAGGTTAGGGGGCACTGAAGCTTTCTTT	CRLGGTEAFF
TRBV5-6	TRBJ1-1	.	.	TGTGCCAGCAGCTATTCAGGGAATTGGATCACTGAAGCTTTCTTT	CASSYSGNWITEAFF
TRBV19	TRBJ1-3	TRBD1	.	TGTGCCAGTAGTACGGCAGGGGGTTCTGGAAACACCATATATTTT	CASSTAGGSGNTIYF
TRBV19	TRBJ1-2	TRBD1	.	TGTGCCAGTATAAAATCCTCGTCGGGACAGGGGAACTATGGCTACACCTTC	CASIKSSSGQGNYGYTF
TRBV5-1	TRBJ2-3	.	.	TGCGCCAGCACCCCAACCCCTTCACAGGGAGGGACAGATACGCAGTATTTT	CASTPTPSQGGTDTQYF
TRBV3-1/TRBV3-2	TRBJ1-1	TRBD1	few	TGTGCCAGCAGCCTCTCGGACAGGGAAGGTGAAGCTTTCTTT	CASSLSDREGEAFF
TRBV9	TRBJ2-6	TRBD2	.	TGTGCCAGCAGCCCGCTAGCGGGGGGCTCTGGGGCCAACGTCCTGACTTTC	CASSPLAGGSGANVLTF
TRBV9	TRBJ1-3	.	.	TGTGCCAGCAGCCCACAAATCTCTGGAAACACCATATATTTT	CASSPQISGNTIYF
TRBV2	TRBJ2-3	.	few	TGTGCCAGCAGTTCGGTCGGGGATACGCAGTATTTT	CASSSVGDTQYF
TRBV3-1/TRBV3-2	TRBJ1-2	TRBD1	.	TGTGCCAGCAGCCAGGGCGACAGGGGTGGCTACACCTTC	CASSQGDRGGYTF
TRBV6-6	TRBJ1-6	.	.	TGTGCCAGCAGTTACTCTCCAAGGAGGGGAGATTCACCCCTCCACTTT	CASSYSPRRGDSPLHF
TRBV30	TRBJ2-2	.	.	TGTGCCTGGAGTGCAGGCACCGGGGAGCTGTTTTTT	CAWSAGTGELFF
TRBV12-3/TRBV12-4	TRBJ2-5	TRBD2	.	TGTGCCAGCAGTGTACGGGGGGGGGAGACCCAGTACTTC	CASSVRGGETQYF
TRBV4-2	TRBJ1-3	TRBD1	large	TGTGCCAGCATGGACAGGACCTCTGGAAACACCATATATTTT	CASMDRTSGNTIYF
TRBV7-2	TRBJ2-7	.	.	TGTGCCAGCAGCTTAGCTTTTGTGGGCAGCGAGCAGTACTTC	CASSLAFVGSEQYF
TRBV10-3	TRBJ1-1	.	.	TGTGCCATCAGTGAGCATACAGCCATGAACACTGAAGCTTTCTTT	CAISEHTAMNTEAFF
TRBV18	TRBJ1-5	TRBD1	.	TGTGCCAGCTCACCACCCGGCGACAGGGGAAGTCAGCCCCAGCATTTT	CASSPPGDRGSQPQHF
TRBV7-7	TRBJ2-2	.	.	TGTGCCAGCAGCTCCGGACTGACGAACACCGGGGAGCTGTTTTTT	CASSSGLTNTGELFF
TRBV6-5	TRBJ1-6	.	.	TGTGCCAGCAGAATCCAGGGGTCTGATAATTCACCCCTCCACTTT	CASRIQGSDNSPLHF
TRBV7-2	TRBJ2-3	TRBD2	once	TGTGCCAGCAGCCCCGGGGGGGGGCGAAATACGCAGTATTTT	CASSPGGGRNTQYF
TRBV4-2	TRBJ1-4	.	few	TGTGCCAGCAGCCAAGTCGATGGCTCGGAGGACGAAAAACTGTTTTTT	CASSQVDGSEDEKLFF
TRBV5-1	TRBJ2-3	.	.	TGCGCCAGCCGTCGGGGAATGGATCGGGATACGCAGTATTTT	CASRRGMDRDTQYF
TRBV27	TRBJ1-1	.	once	TGTGCCAGCAGTTTATCGAAGGGGTTGAACACTGAAGCTTTCTTT	CASSLSKGLNTEAFF
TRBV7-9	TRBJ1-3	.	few	TGTGCCAGCAGACCCCACGGAGGGCCTGGAAACACCATATATTTT	CASRPHGGPGNTIYF
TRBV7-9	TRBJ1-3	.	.	TGTGCCAGCAGCTTCGACCAGGCAGGTGGAAACACCATATATTTT	CASSFDQAGGNTIYF